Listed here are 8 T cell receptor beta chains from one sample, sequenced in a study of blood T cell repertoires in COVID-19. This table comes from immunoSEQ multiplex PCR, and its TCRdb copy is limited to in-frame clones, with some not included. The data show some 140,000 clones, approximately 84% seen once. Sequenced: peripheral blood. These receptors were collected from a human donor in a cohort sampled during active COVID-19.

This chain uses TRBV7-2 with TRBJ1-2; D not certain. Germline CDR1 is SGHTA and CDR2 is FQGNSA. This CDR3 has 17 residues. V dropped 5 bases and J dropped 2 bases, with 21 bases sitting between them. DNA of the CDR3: TGTGCCAGCAGCCCCTACTGGGCCGAGTCTCAAAACTATGGCTACACCTTC. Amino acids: CASSPYWAESQNYGYTF.

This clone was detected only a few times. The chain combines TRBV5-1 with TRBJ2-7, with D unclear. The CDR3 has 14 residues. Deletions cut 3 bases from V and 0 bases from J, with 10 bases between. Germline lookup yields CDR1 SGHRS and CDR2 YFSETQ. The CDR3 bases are TGCGCCAGCAGCTCTGAAACAGTCTCCTACGAGCAGTACTTC. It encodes CASSSETVSYEQYF.

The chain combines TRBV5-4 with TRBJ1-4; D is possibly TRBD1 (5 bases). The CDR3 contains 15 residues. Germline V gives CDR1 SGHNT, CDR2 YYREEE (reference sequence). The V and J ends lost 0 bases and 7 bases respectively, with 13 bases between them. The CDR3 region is CASSLVGTEGEKLFF. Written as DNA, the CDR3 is TGTGCCAGCAGCTTGGTAGGGACGGAGGGTGAAAAACTGTTTTTT.

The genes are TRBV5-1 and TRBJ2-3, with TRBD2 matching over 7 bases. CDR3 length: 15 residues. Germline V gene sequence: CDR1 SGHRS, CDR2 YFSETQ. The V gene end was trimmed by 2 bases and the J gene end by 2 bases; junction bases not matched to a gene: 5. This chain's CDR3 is CASSFSGDHTDTQYF. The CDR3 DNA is TGCGCCAGCAGCTTCAGCGGGGATCACACAGATACGCAGTATTTT. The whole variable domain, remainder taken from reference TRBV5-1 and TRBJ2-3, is KAGVTQTPRYLIKTRGQQVTLSCSPISGHRSVSWYQQTPGQGLQFLFEYFSETQRNKGNFPGRFSGRQFSNSRSEMNVSTLELGDSALYLCASSFSGDHTDTQYFGPGTRLTVL.

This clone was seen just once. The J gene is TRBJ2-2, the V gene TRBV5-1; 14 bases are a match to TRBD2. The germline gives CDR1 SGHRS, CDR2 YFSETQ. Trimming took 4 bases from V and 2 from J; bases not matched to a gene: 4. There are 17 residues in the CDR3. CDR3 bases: TGCGCCAGCAGCCCCGGACTAGCGGGGGGCAACACCGGGGAGCTGTTTTTT. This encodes CASSPGLAGGNTGELFF.

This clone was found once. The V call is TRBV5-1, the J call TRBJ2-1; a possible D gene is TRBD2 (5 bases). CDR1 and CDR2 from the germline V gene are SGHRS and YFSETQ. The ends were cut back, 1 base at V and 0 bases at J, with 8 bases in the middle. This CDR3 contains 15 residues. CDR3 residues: CASSLFGSSYNEQFF. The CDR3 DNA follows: TGCGCCAGCAGCTTGTTTGGGAGCTCCTACAATGAGCAGTTCTTC.

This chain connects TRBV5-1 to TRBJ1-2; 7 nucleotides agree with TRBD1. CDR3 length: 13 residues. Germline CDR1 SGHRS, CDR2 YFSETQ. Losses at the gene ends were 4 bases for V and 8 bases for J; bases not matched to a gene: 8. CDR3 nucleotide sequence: TGCGCCAGCAGCCCAGACAGGGTTCACGGCTACACCTTC. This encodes CASSPDRVHGYTF.

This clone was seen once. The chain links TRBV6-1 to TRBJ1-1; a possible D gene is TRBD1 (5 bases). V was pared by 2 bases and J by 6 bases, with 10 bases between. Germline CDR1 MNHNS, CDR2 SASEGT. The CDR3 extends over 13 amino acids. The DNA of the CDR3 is TGTGCCAGCAGTGAATCCCGGACATCTGAAGCTTTCTTT. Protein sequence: CASSESRTSEAFF.